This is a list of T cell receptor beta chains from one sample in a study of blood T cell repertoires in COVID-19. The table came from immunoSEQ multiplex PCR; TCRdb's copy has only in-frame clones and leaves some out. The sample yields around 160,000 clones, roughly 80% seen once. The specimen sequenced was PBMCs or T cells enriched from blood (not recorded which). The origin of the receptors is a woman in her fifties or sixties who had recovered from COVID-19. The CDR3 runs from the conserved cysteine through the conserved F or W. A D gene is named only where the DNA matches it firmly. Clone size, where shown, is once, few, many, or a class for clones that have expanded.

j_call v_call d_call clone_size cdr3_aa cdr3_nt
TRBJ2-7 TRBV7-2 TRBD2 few CASSLTASGGAWYEQYF TGTGCCAGCAGCTTAACCGCTAGCGGGGGGGCCTGGTACGAGCAGTACTTC
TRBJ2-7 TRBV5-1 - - CASNFNGEHEQYF TGCGCCAGCAACTTCAACGGGGAGCACGAGCAGTACTTC
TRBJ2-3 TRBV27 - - CASSSRGPDTQYF TGTGCCAGCAGTTCCAGGGGCCCAGATACGCAGTATTTT
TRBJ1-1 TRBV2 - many CASIRGGIRTEAFF TGTGCCAGCATAAGGGGGGGAATAAGAACTGAAGCTTTCTTT
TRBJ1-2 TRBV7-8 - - CASSLERQGSYGYTF TGTGCCAGCAGCTTAGAACGGCAGGGCTCCTATGGCTACACCTTC
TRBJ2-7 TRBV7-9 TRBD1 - CASSTRDRDYEQYF TGTGCCAGCAGCACCCGGGACAGGGACTACGAGCAGTACTTC
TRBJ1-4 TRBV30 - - CAWSRGGTNEKLFF TGTGCCTGGAGTAGAGGCGGCACTAATGAAAAACTGTTTTTT
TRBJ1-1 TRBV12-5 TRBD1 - CASGLGTGPNTEAFF TGTGCTAGTGGTTTGGGGACAGGTCCCAACACTGAAGCTTTCTTT
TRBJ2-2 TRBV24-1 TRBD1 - CATSDSRQGRTGELFF TGTGCCACCAGTGATAGTCGACAGGGGCGAACCGGGGAGCTGTTTTTT
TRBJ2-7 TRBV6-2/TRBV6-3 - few CASSRDTYEQYF TGTGCCAGCAGCCGCGATACCTACGAGCAGTACTTC
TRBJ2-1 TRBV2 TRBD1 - CASSVQGAYNEQFF TGTGCCAGCAGTGTTCAGGGGGCGTACAATGAGCAGTTCTTC
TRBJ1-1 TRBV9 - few CASSVVDTEAFF TGTGCCAGCAGCGTCGTAGACACTGAAGCTTTCTTT
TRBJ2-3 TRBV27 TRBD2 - CASSLSGLAGGGSTDTQYF TGTGCCAGCAGCCTTTCGGGACTAGCGGGGGGCGGTAGCACAGATACGCAGTATTTT
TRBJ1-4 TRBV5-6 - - CASSLVGAREKLFF TGTGCCAGCAGCTTGGTAGGGGCGAGGGAAAAACTGTTTTTT
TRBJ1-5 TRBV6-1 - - CASSERVVEPQHF TGTGCCAGCAGTGAACGAGTTGTCGAGCCCCAGCATTTT
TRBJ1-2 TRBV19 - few CASSILNFYGYTF TGTGCCAGTAGTATTCTGAACTTCTATGGCTACACCTTC
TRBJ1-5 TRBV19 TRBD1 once CASIPGGWSNQPQHF TGTGCCAGTATTCCAGGGGGCTGGAGCAATCAGCCCCAGCATTTT
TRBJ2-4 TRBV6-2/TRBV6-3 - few CASSYIQGAKNIQYF TGTGCCAGCAGTTACATTCAGGGAGCCAAAAACATTCAGTACTTC
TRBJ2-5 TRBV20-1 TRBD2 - CSASSSGGRETQYF TGCAGTGCTAGTTCTAGCGGGGGGCGAGAGACCCAGTACTTC
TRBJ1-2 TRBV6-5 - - CASRVQVIGYGYTF TGTGCCAGCAGGGTCCAGGTTATAGGCTATGGCTACACCTTC
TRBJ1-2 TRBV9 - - CASSVAPRDFYTF TGTGCCAGCAGCGTAGCCCCCAGGGATTTCTACACCTTC
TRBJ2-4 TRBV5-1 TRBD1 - CASSDHRGDNIQYF TGCGCCAGCAGCGATCACAGGGGGGACAACATTCAGTACTTC
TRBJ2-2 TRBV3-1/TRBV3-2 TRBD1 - CASSRGQGSGELFF TGTGCCAGCAGCCGAGGACAGGGTAGCGGGGAGCTGTTTTTT
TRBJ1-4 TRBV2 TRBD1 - CASTRGQVQLNEKLFF TGTGCCAGCACGAGAGGACAGGTACAGCTAAATGAAAAACTGTTTTTT
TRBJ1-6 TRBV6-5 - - CASRQHGDYNSPLHF TGTGCCAGCAGGCAACACGGGGATTATAATTCACCCCTCCACTTT
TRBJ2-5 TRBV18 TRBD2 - CASSPQRGARDVTQYF TGTGCCAGCTCACCACAGCGGGGGGCCCGAGATGTGACCCAGTACTTC
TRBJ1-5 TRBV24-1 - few CATSVGNQPQHF TGTGCCACCAGTGTAGGCAATCAGCCCCAGCATTTT
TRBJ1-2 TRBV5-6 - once CASSLGTSGYGYTF TGTGCCAGCAGCTTAGGGACATCCGGCTATGGCTACACCTTC
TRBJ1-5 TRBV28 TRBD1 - CASRIPGQVSNQPQHF TGTGCCAGCAGGATACCGGGACAGGTTAGCAATCAGCCCCAGCATTTT
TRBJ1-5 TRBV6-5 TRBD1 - CASRVGQGGNQPQHF TGTGCCAGCAGAGTCGGACAGGGCGGGAATCAGCCCCAGCATTTT
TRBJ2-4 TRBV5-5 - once CASSLGQLAKNIQYF TGTGCCAGCAGCTTGGGACAGCTAGCCAAAAACATTCAGTACTTC
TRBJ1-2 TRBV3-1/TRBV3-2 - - CASSQQGNYGYTF TGTGCCAGCAGCCAACAGGGGAACTATGGCTACACCTTC
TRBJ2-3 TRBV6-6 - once CASIYGRVSDTQYF TGTGCCAGCATTTACGGGCGGGTCTCTGATACGCAGTATTTT
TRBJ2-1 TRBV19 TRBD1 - CASSRAGGNDEQFF TGTGCCAGTAGTAGGGCAGGGGGCAACGATGAGCAGTTCTTC
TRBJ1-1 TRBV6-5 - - CASSLGGYGTEAFF TGTGCCAGCAGTTTAGGGGGTTATGGTACTGAAGCTTTCTTT
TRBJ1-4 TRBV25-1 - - CASSSIREPTNEKLFF TGTGCCAGCAGTTCCATCCGGGAACCAACTAATGAAAAACTGTTTTTT
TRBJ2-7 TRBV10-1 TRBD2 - CASGASGGPLHF TGCGCCAGCGGGGCTAGCGGGGGCCCGCTACACTTC
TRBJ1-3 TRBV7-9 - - CASSPAGWTGNTIYF TGTGCCAGCAGCCCTGCGGGGTGGACTGGAAACACCATATATTTT
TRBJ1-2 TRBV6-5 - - CASSYSQRGYTF TGTGCCAGCAGTTACTCTCAGCGAGGCTACACCTTC
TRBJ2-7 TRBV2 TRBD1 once CASSGNRGPYYEQYF TGTGCCAGCAGTGGGAACAGGGGGCCCTACTACGAGCAGTACTTC
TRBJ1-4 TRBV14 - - CASSTGSGRRNEKLFF TGTGCCAGCAGTACCGGGTCGGGGAGGAGAAATGAAAAACTGTTTTTT
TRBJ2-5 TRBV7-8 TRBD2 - CASSFQPGLAGGQETQYF TGTGCCAGCAGTTTTCAGCCGGGACTAGCGGGGGGGCAAGAGACCCAGTACTTC
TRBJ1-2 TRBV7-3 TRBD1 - CASSPGTGNGYTF TGTGCCAGCAGCCCCGGGACAGGGAACGGCTACACCTTC
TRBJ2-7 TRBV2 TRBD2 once CAGAGGGGYEQYF TGTGCCGGCGCTGGCGGGGGGGGCTACGAGCAGTACTTC
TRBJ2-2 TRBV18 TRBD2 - CASSPPTGGTTGELFF TGTGCCAGCTCACCACCGACGGGAGGAACCACCGGGGAGCTGTTTTTT
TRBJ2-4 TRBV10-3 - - CAISPGQEMLAKNIQYF TGTGCCATCAGTCCGGGACAAGAGATGCTAGCCAAAAACATTCAGTACTTC
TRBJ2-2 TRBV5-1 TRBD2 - CASSSGLAGGPNTGELFF TGCGCCAGCAGCTCGGGACTAGCGGGGGGCCCGAACACCGGGGAGCTGTTTTTT
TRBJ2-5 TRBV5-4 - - CASSFRYGQGKETQYF TGTGCCAGCAGCTTTCGTTACGGCCAGGGGAAAGAGACCCAGTACTTC
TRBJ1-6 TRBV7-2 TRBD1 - CASSSPGTGDNSPLHF TGTGCCAGCAGCTCACCGGGGACAGGGGATAATTCACCCCTCCACTTT
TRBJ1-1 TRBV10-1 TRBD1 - CASSDRPTGRTEAFF TGCGCCAGCAGTGACCGTCCGACAGGGCGTACTGAAGCTTTCTTT